Sequencing of this TCR beta chain was carried out in a study of T-cell reconstitution after alpha-beta-depleted transplantation in children. Regarding the study as a whole: Where some patients showed high TCRbeta diversity at day 60, it came from recipient T cells and thymic progenitors that had survived. T-cell numbers and diversity one year post-transplant derived largely from freshly generated T cells.

Details on this clonotype: The antigen is undetermined.

Unique molecular identifiers featured in how the TCRbeta library was prepared. MiXCR was run by TCRdb on the PCR reads, yielding one entry per CDR3 protein. The sample lists roughly 670,000 distinct CDR3 sequences; over 10% were seen once. The TCR comes from a girl aged 2 to 10 with congenital amegakaryocytic thrombocytopenia, due to receive a stem cell transplant. The source was PBMCs, collected before TCRalphabeta/CD19-depleted stem cell transplant.

The CDR3, as DNA: TGTGCCAGCAGCTTCGGGGATGATACGCAGTATTTT. Its translation is CASSFGDDTQYF. This chain connects TRBV7-9 to TRBJ2-3; D perhaps matches TRBD2 (5 bases). From germline, CDR1 is SEHNR and CDR2 FQNEAQ (reference sequence). Trimming left V 3 bases short and J 6 bases short, with 7 bases between. The CDR3 loop spans 12 amino acids.